These T cell receptor beta chains were read from a single sample in a study of CD8 T cells in Susac syndrome. TCRdb re-analysed the immunoSEQ multiplex PCR reads in MiXCR, keeping a single row per CDR3 protein. The sample lists roughly 89,000 distinct CDR3 sequences, around 96% occurring once. Material for sequencing was CD8+ T cells from PBMCs. Receptor source: a human donor with Susac syndrome. CDR3s include the opening cysteine and the closing phenylalanine or tryptophan. A D gene is named only where the DNA matches it firmly. The size of a clone is reported for some rows only, either as once, few or many, or as a class for expanded clones.

clone_size j_call v_call d_call cdr3_aa cdr3_nt
- TRBJ1-2 TRBV14 - CASSQDRGYGYTF TGTGCCAGCAGCCAAGATCGCGGCTATGGCTACACCTTC
- TRBJ2-1 TRBV28 - CATSPIFNEQFF TGTGCCACCTCCCCAATCTTCAATGAGCAGTTCTTC
- TRBJ1-1 TRBV28 TRBD1 CASSRQGKMNTEAFF TGTGCCAGCAGTCGACAGGGGAAAATGAACACTGAAGCTTTCTTT
- TRBJ2-4 TRBV5-6 - CASSLRRGSLGIQYF TGTGCCAGCAGCTTACGCAGGGGTTCCCTGGGCATTCAGTACTTC
- TRBJ1-2 TRBV4-1 - CASSQPPRGRHTEGYTF TGCGCCAGCAGCCAACCACCAAGGGGCAGACACACCGAAGGCTACACCTTC
- TRBJ1-1 TRBV29-1 - CSVLGVAGARGTEAFF TGCAGCGTCCTCGGGGTTGCGGGGGCGCGAGGGACTGAAGCTTTCTTT
- TRBJ2-5 TRBV7-6 - CASSPGQFQETQYF TGTGCCAGCAGCCCAGGGCAGTTCCAAGAGACCCAGTACTTC
- TRBJ2-1 TRBV2 - CASSEEGPTGYNEQFF TGTGCCAGCAGTGAAGAAGGGCCTACCGGGTACAATGAGCAGTTCTTC
once TRBJ1-1 TRBV20-1 - CSAGMENTEAFF TGCAGTGCGGGAATGGAGAACACTGAAGCTTTCTTT
- TRBJ1-6 TRBV20-1 TRBD1 CSASVPGQDNSPLHF TGCAGTGCTAGTGTACCGGGACAGGATAATTCACCCCTCCACTTT
- TRBJ2-3 TRBV20-1 - CSARPDGGSTDTQYF TGCAGTGCTAGGCCGGACGGGGGAAGCACAGATACGCAGTATTTT